Listed here are 10 T cell receptor beta chains from one sample, sequenced in a study of T cells expressing NK-cell markers. With the 5' RACE reads reprocessed, TCRdb shows one record per CDR3 protein and no DNA. The table gives fewer than 300,000 distinct CDR3 sequences; the top ten clones make up 4% to 5% of it. Sequencing used blood T cells: a sorted CD56 or NKG2C T cell subset, CD4+ or CD8+ T cells, or bulk PBMC T cells (not recorded which). Receptor source: a woman aged 18 to 75 in good health.

The chain uses TRBV11-2 and TRBJ2-1; TCRdb returns TRBD2, unconfirmable since there is no DNA. The germline CDR1 and CDR2 sequences are SGHAT and FQNNGV. The CDR3 contains 13 residues. CDR3 sequence: CASSLPRLSEQFF.

Here the CDR3 reads CSARGTGGRNEQFF. This chain joins TRBV20-1 and TRBJ2-1; TCRdb's D call, TRBD2, is unchecked because there is no DNA. The CDR3 length is 14 residues. The germline V gene encodes CDR1 DFQATT and CDR2 SNEGSKA (reference sequence).

The chain couples TRBV5-1 to TRBJ2-2; no DNA is available, so the TRBD2 call from TCRdb remains unchecked. Germline V gene sequence: CDR1 SGHRS, CDR2 YFSETQ. This CDR3 has 15 residues. The CDR3 sequence: CASSLVAGATGELFF.

V usage is TRBV29-1 and J usage is TRBJ2-3. The CDR3 extends over 12 amino acids. Germline CDR1 reads SQVTM; CDR2 reads ANQGSEA. CDR3 loop: CSVRSSTDTQYF.

The V call is TRBV4-2, the J call TRBJ2-1; TCRdb's D gene call, TRBD2, goes unchecked for lack of DNA. This CDR3 spans 16 amino acids. CDR1 is LGHNA, CDR2 YNFKEQ, per germline. This CDR3 reads CASSQDLQRQAVEQFF.

The CDR3: CAWSIQGNEKLFF. The V gene is TRBV30, the J gene TRBJ1-4. CDR1 and CDR2 from the germline V gene are GTSNPN and SVGIG (reference sequence). The CDR3 consists of 13 residues.

The rearrangement joins TRBV20-1 to TRBJ2-2; TCRdb proposes TRBD1, but this gene call is untestable without DNA. The CDR3 covers 14 residues. CDR1 DFQATT and CDR2 SNEGSKA come from the germline V gene (reference sequence). This CDR3 reads CSATVSGGTGELFF.

This sequence joins TRBV23-1 and TRBJ2-1; TCRdb picks TRBD2, but there is no DNA to check that call. Being an ORF, TRBV23-1 has a function that is uncertain. The length of the CDR3 is 14 residues. CDR3 sequence reads: CASSQGEQNNEQFF.

V usage is TRBV3-1 and J usage is TRBJ2-3; TCRdb picks TRBD2, but there is no DNA to check that call. The V gene's germline CDR1 is LGHDT and CDR2 YNNKEL (reference sequence). The CDR3 has 16 residues. The CDR3 here is CASSQPGGREVDTQYF.

This chain links TRBV3-1 with TRBJ1-2; without DNA, the TCRdb call of TRBD1 cannot be checked. The CDR3 is 14 amino acids. The germline V gene has CDR1 LGHDT and CDR2 YNNKEL (reference sequence). The CDR3 loop is CASSQDGTYKGYTF.